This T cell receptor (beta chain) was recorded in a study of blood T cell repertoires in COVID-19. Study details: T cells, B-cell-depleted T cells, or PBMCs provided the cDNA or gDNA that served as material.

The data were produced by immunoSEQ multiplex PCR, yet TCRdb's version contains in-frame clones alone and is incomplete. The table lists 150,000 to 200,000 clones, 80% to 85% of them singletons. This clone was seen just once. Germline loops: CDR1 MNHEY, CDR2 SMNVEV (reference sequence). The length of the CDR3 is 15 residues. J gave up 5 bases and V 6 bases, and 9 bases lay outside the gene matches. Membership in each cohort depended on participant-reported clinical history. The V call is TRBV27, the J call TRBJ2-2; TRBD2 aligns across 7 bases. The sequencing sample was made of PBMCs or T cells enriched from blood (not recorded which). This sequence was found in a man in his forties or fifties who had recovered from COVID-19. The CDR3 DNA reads TGTGCCAGCAGGAGAGGACTAGAGGGGACCGGGGAGCTGTTTTTT. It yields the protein CASRRGLEGTGELFF.